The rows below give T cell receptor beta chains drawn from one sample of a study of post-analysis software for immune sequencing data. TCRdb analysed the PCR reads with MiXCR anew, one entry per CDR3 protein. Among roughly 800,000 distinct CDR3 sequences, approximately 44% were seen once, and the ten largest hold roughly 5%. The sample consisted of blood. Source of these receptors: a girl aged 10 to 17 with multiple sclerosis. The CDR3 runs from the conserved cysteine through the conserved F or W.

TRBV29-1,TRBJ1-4,CSANTGNEKLFF
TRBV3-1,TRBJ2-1,CASSQDWGGLYNEQFF
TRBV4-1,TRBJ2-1,CASSQVRTGGGNEQFF
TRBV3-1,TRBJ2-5,CASSQRGLETQYF
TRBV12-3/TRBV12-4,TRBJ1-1,CASIEDYNTEAFF
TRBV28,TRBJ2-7,CASSAPPGSDEQYF
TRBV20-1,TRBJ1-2,CSARPTGGDYGYTF
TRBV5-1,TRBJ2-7,CASSSHQTSAEYEQYF
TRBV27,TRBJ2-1,CASSLSGGRHEQFF
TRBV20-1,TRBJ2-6,CSARGWTGAGANVLTF
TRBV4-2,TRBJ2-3,CASSHPSHVLDTQYF
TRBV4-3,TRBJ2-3,CASSQDPPRTTTDTQYF
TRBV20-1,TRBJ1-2,CSARVEQLSGYTF
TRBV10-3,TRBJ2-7,CAIKQGGDYEQYF
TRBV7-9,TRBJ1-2,CASSLAGDYGYTF
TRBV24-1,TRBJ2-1,CATSAGPPGEQFF
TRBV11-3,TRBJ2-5,CASSLDAGRQETQYF
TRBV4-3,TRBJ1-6,CASSQVPHPNNSPLHF
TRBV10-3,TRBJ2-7,CAIRLAGNEQYF
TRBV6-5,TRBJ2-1,CASSSRDYNEQFF
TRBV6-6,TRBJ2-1,CASSYGLAGGYEQFF
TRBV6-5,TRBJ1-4,CASRQGNNEKLFF
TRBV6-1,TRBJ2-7,CASSEGWGPEQYF
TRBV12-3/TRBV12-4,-,CASSPEGLAYEQYF
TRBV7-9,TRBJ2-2,CASSPDLAGGSNTGELFF
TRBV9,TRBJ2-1,CASSALTSGRAFEQFF
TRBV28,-,CATNSGEGPGTYVEQYF
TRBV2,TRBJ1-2,CASVRAGYTF
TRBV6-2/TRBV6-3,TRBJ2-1,CASTPRGSYNEQFF
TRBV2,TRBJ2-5,CAGLGTSGETQYF
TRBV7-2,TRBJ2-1,CASSSGLAPFHNEQFF
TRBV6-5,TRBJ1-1,CASSPRTGTNTEAFF
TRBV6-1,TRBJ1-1,CASAGDNTEAFF
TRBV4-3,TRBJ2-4,CASSQRVAKNIQYF
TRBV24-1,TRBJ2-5,CATSDLKGETQYF
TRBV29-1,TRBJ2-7,CSATLDYEQYF
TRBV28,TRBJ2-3,CASSGLVPTNLLRKHTDTQYF
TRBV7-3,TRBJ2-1,CASSPRELAGAEQFF
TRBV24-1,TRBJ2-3,CATSESSPVWGPYTDTQYF
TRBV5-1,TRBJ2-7,CASSSTDRGAYEQYF
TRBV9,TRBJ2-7,CASSVLAGGPDEQYF
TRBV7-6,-,CASSLAHQYEQYF
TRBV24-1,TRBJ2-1,CATSDGAPNEQFF
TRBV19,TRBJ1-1,CASSIPPGPAFF
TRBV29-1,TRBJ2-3,CSVGRLAGDFYTDTQYF
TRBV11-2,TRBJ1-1,CASSLDRAIMNTEAFF
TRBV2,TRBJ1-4,CASSTQGLNEKLFF
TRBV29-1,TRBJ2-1,CSAGVRAFNEQFF
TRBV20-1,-,CSATWTLWDEQFF